This passage covers 11 T cell receptor beta chains from one sample sequenced in a study of T cell repertoires in cytomegalovirus infection. TCRdb reprocessed the reads via MiXCR and lists one record per CDR3 protein. There are fewer than 400,000 distinct CDR3 sequences in the sample; around a sixth occur only once, and around 8.6% lies in the top ten. Sequencing input: PBMCs. These receptors came from a human donor in good health (CMV status not recorded). Some clones in this sample may be carry-over from other donors' samples.

The sample holds a few counts of this clonotype. The chain's CDR3 is CASRLGLAGVNEQFF. As DNA, the CDR3 is TGTGCCAGCAGACTAGGACTAGCGGGAGTCAATGAGCAGTTCTTC. The V and J genes are TRBV27 and TRBJ2-1, with 13 bases fitting TRBD2. The germline V gene has CDR1 MNHEY and CDR2 SMNVEV (reference sequence). Trimming took 6 bases from V and 6 from J; bases not matched to a gene: 5. The CDR3 covers 15 residues.

This clonotype came up a few times. The chain links TRBV28 to TRBJ2-5; a possible D gene is TRBD2 (6 bases). Germline V gene sequence: CDR1 MDHEN, CDR2 SYDVKM. The CDR3 extends over 15 amino acids. V was cut by 3 bases and J by 5 bases, with 16 bases left in between. This chain's CDR3 is CASSFMEGRGETQYF. Here the CDR3 DNA reads TGTGCCAGCAGTTTTATGGAGGGTCGTGGGGAGACCCAGTACTTC.

This clonotype has only a few counts. This sequence joins TRBV12-3 or TRBV12-4 and TRBJ1-1; D may be TRBD1 (5 bases). This CDR3 is 12 amino acids long. V lost 3 bases, J lost 7 bases, and 9 bases lay in between. Here the CDR3 DNA reads TGTGCCAGCAGTTTTCAGGGAATTGAAGCTTTCTTT. Translation gives CASSFQGIEAFF.

This clonotype was counted many times. The V and J genes are TRBV6-1 and TRBJ2-2; the match to TRBD2 covers 7 bases. The CDR3 is 16 amino acids. From germline, CDR1 is MNHNS and CDR2 SASEGT. V was clipped by 9 bases and J by 3 bases; unmatched bases: 13. The CDR3 protein is CASLVTSWSHTGELFF. CDR3 nucleotide sequence: TGTGCCAGTCTGGTGACTAGCTGGTCGCACACCGGGGAGCTGTTTTTT.

This clonotype was seen only a few times. The chain combines TRBV10-3 with TRBJ1-1; 8 positions match TRBD1. V dropped 7 bases and J dropped 0; count of bases not matched to a gene: 4. The germline V gene has CDR1 ENHRY and CDR2 SYGVKD. This CDR3 is built from 14 residues. CDR3 in amino acids: CAITRQGLNTEAFF. CDR3 DNA sequence: TGTGCCATCACGCGACAGGGGCTGAACACTGAAGCTTTCTTT.

This clonotype was picked up many times. The rearrangement uses TRBV28 and TRBJ2-5, with D hard to call. The germline gives CDR1 MDHEN, CDR2 SYDVKM. This CDR3 contains 12 residues. Deletions cut 1 base from V and 6 bases from J, with 6 bases between. CDR3 DNA sequence: TGTGCCAGCAGTTTATCCCAGCAGACCCAGTACTTC. This encodes CASSLSQQTQYF.

The J gene is TRBJ1-6, the V gene TRBV12-3 or TRBV12-4; 10 bases are shared with TRBD1. The CDR3 covers 14 residues. The ends lost 4 bases at V and 14 bases at J; junction bases unmatched: 8. The CDR3 here is CASSSGTGVGSLHF. DNA of the CDR3: TGTGCCAGCAGTTCCGGGACAGGGGTGGGGTCCCTCCACTTT.

The chain combines TRBV20-1 with TRBJ1-2; tentatively, D is TRBD1 (6 bases). V was pared by 0 bases and J by 4 bases, with 9 bases between. The CDR3 length is 13 residues. Germline-derived CDR1 and CDR2 are DFQATT and SNEGSKA (reference sequence). CDR3: CSARDLQGYGYTF. CDR3 coding DNA: TGCAGTGCTAGAGATTTACAGGGCTATGGCTACACCTTC.

This chain connects TRBV23-1 to TRBJ2-5, with TRBD1 as a possible D gene (6 bases). TRBV23-1 is classed as an ORF, of uncertain function. V was shortened by 7 bases and J by 4 bases, with 16 bases between the two germline ends. The CDR3 is 14 amino acids. The CDR3 loop is CASISPGVGETQYF. DNA of the CDR3: TGCGCCAGCATCTCCCCAGGGGTTGGAGAGACCCAGTACTTC.

The chain employs TRBV29-1 and TRBJ2-5, with D perhaps TRBD1 or TRBD2 (5 bases each). The CDR3 is made up of 12 amino acids. Germline loops: CDR1 SQVTM, CDR2 ANQGSEA. V lost 7 bases and J lost 0, with 9 bases in between. The CDR3 reads CSAEGYQETQYF. The CDR3 region has the DNA TGCAGCGCCGAGGGGTACCAAGAGACCCAGTACTTC.

This clonotype turned up a few times. The rearrangement joins TRBV25-1 to TRBJ1-5; TRBD1 is a possible D gene (5 bases). V was cut by 3 bases and J by 4 bases, with 16 bases left in between. CDR1 and CDR2 from the germline V gene are MGHDK and SYGVNS. This CDR3 is built from 16 residues. The CDR3 DNA is TGTGCCAGCAGTGATGGGGCGGGGGGGGTAAATCAGCCCCAGCATTTT. It yields the protein CASSDGAGGVNQPQHF.